This T cell receptor beta chain stems from a study of spatial heterogeneity in lung cancer. Trimming left V 2 bases short and J 2 bases short, with 6 bases between. The germline CDR1 and CDR2 sequences are LGHDT and YNNKEL (reference sequence). This CDR3 is 13 amino acids long. The table lists this clonotype with a few counts. As yet, its antigen is unknown. This beta chain lies outside the target of a library built for alpha chains; its clone size means little. Whole-study findings and limits: The study found that expanded intratumoral alpha and beta TCR counts tracked tumor mutation counts. Coverage was estimated at approximately 7.4% of tumor T cells for alpha chains and less than 15% for beta chains.

TCRdb re-analysed the 5' RACE reads in MiXCR, keeping a single row per CDR3 protein. The sample carries about 18,000 distinct CDR3 sequences, 9.6% recorded once. Time point indicated: sample taken at primary tumor resection. The V call is TRBV3-1, the J call TRBJ1-2; D remains unclear. Specimen: lung tumor tissue, collected at surgery. The sequence derives from a female donor with early-stage non-small cell lung cancer. The DNA for the CDR3 is TGTGCCAGCAGCCAACCCGAAAACTATGGCTACACCTTC. Residues: CASSQPENYGYTF.